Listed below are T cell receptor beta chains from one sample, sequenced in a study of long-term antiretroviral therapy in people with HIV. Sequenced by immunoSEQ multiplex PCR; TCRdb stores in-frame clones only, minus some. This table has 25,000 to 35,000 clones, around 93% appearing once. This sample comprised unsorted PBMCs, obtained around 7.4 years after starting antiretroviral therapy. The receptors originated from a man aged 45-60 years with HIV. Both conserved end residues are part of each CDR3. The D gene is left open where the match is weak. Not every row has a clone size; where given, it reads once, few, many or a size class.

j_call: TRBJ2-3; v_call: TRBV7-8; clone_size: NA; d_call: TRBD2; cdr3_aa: CASSLVRGGLQDSQYF
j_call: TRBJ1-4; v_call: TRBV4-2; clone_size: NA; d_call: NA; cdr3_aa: CASSQLTSGTSPYEKLFF
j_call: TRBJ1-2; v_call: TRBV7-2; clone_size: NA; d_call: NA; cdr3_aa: CASSLAGGLLNYGYTF
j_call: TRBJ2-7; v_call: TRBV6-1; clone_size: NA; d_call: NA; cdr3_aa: CASSEAWGRNEQYF
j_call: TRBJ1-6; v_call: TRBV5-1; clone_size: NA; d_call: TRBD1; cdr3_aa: CASTGGSDNSPLHF
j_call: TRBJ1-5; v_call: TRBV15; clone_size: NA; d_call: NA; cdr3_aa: CATSTQSNQPQHF
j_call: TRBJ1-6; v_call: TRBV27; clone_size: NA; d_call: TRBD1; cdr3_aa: CASSSWTGGYNSPLHF
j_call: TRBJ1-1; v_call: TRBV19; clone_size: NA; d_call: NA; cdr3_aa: CASSPWGVTNTEAFF
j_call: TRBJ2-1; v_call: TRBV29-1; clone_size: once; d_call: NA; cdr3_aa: CSVEGLARFYNEQFF
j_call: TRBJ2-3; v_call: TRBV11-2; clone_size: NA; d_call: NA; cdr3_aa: CASSFARGGTDTQYF
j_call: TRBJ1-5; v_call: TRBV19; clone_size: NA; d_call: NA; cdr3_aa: CASSIMAGFQPQHF
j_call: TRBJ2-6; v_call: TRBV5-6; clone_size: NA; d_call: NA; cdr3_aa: CASSPTGSGANVLTF
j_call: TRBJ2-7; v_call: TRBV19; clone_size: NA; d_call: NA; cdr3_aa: CASSIDRGDEQYF
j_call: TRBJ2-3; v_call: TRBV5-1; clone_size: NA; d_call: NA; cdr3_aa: CASSSVGDTQYF
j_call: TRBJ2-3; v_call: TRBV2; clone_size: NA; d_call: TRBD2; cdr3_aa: CAEPPAGGRDTDTQYF
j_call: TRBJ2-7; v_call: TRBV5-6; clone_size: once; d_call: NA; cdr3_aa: CASRSVAGGRYEQYF
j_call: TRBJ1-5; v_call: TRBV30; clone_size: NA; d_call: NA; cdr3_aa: CAWSGDSNQPQHF
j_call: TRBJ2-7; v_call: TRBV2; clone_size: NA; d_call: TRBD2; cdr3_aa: CASSELGLASSYEQYF